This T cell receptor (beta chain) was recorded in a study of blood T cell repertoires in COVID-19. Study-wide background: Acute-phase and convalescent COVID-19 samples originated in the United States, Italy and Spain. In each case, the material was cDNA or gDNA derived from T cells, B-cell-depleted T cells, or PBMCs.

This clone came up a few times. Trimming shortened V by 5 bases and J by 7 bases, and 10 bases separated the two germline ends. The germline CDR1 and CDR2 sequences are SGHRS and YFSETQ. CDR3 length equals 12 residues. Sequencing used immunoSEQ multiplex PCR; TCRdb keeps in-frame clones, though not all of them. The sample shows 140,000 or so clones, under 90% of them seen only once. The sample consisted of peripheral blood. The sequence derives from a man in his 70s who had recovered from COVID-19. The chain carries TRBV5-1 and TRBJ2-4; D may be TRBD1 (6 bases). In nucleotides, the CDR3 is TGCGCCAGCAGTCCACAGGGTAACATTCAGTACTTC. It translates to CASSPQGNIQYF.